The 10 T cell receptor beta chains below come from one sample, sequenced in a study of blood T cell repertoires in COVID-19. Clones were sequenced by immunoSEQ multiplex PCR, and TCRdb holds only the in-frame ones, with some missing. The sample shows 85,000 to 120,000 clones, more than 75% of them seen only once. Sequenced: peripheral blood. The receptors shown here come from a human donor in a cohort sampled during active COVID-19.

J is TRBJ1-1 and V is TRBV2; 9 nucleotides match TRBD1. This CDR3 is built from 14 residues. Germline V gene lookup returns CDR1 SNHLY and CDR2 FYNNEI. Trimming took 4 bases from V and 6 from J; bases not matched to a gene: 6. The CDR3 protein is CASSVRGTGSEAFF. The CDR3, as DNA: TGTGCCAGCAGTGTGAGGGGGACAGGGTCTGAAGCTTTCTTT.

The J gene is TRBJ1-6, the V gene TRBV18, with D possibly TRBD1 on 6 matching bases. CDR1 and CDR2 (germline): KGHSH, LQKENI. Trimming shortened V by 2 bases and J by 7 bases, and 12 bases separated the two germline ends. The CDR3 is 15 residues long. CDR3 sequence (DNA): TGTGCCAGCTCACCAAGAGGGGGTCAGAATTCACCCCTCCACTTT. Protein: CASSPRGGQNSPLHF. Full variable domain (rest looked up from reference TRBV18 and TRBJ1-6): NAGVMQNPRHLVRRRGQEARLRCSPMKGHSHVYWYRQLPEEGLKFMVYLQKENIIDESGMPKERFSAEFPKEGPSILRIQQVVRGDSAAYFCASSPRGGQNSPLHFGNGTRLTVT.

This clone was detected once. V usage is TRBV20-1 and J usage is TRBJ2-7; D unresolved. This CDR3 comprises 10 residues. The germline CDR1 and CDR2 sequences are DFQATT and SNEGSKA (reference sequence). Trimming cost V 6 bases and J 4 bases, with 7 bases left between them. The CDR3 DNA sequence: TGCAGTGCCGGAGCGTACGAGCAGTACTTC. Translated, it gives CSAGAYEQYF.

The chain recombines TRBV27 with TRBJ2-3; D not certain. Between the trimmed V and J ends, which lost 3 bases and 0 bases, there was a span of 10 bases. Germline V CDR1 and CDR2: MNHEY, SMNVEV (reference sequence). The length of the CDR3 is 15 residues. The CDR3 loop reads CASSFYYSSTDTQYF. CDR3 bases: TGTGCCAGCAGTTTCTACTACTCTAGCACAGATACGCAGTATTTT.

This clone has just one count. V is TRBV4-1 and J is TRBJ2-6; 8 positions agree with TRBD1. Germline V gene sequence: CDR1 MGHRA, CDR2 YSYEKL. The CDR3 is 17 amino acids. Germline trimming cut 0 bases from V and 4 bases from J; bases unmatched to any gene: 5. The CDR3: CASSQDWTGTGANVLTF. The CDR3 DNA reads TGCGCCAGCAGCCAAGACTGGACAGGGACCGGGGCCAACGTCCTGACTTTC.

The rearrangement uses TRBV12-3 or TRBV12-4 and TRBJ2-7, with D possibly TRBD1 on 5 matching bases. V gave up 1 base and J gave up 6 bases, with 10 bases separating them. The CDR3 length is 13 residues. The CDR3 coding sequence is TGTGCCAGCAGTTTAGGACAGTTTAGCGAGCAGTACTTC. This codes for CASSLGQFSEQYF.

The J gene is TRBJ2-3, the V gene TRBV18, with TRBD2 matching 7 bases. The germline gives CDR1 KGHSH, CDR2 LQKENI. The V gene end was trimmed by 4 bases and the J gene end by 0 bases; junction bases not matched to a gene: 7. The CDR3 consists of 16 residues. The CDR3 nucleotides read TGTGCCAGCTCACACGGAGCGGGGCCTAGCACAGATACGCAGTATTTT. Translated: CASSHGAGPSTDTQYF.

V gene TRBV7-9 combines with J gene TRBJ1-3; tentative D call: TRBD1 (5 bases). This CDR3 comprises 13 residues. Trimming left V 4 bases short and J 7 bases short, with 11 bases between. Germline CDR1 is SEHNR and CDR2 is FQNEAQ (reference sequence). In DNA form, the CDR3 reads TGTGCCAGCAGCTCGGGACTTCGCAACACCATATATTTT. It codes for CASSSGLRNTIYF. The entire variable domain, with the rest obtained from reference TRBV7-9 and TRBJ1-3, is as follows: DTGVSQNPRHKITKRGQNVTFRCDPISEHNRLYWYRQTLGQGPEFLTYFQNEAQLEKSRLLSDRFSAERPKGSFSTLEIQRTEQGDSAMYLCASSSGLRNTIYFGEGSWLTVV.

The chain uses TRBV11-3 and TRBJ1-5; no clear D. Trimming removed 8 bases at V and 7 bases at J, with 9 bases between. The CDR3 extends over 11 amino acids. The germline CDR1 and CDR2 sequences are SGHNT and YENEEA. The CDR3 loop is CASSGGQPQHF. In DNA form, the CDR3 reads TGTGCCAGCTCCGGCGGGCAGCCCCAGCATTTT.

The gene calls are TRBV27 and TRBJ2-7; D remains unclear. Germline CDR1 is MNHEY and CDR2 is SMNVEV (reference sequence). V shed 4 bases and J shed 0 bases, with 10 bases lying between them. The CDR3 has 14 amino acids. The CDR3 protein is CASSWLPSSYEQYF. Here the CDR3 DNA reads TGTGCCAGCAGTTGGCTCCCCAGCTCCTACGAGCAGTACTTC.